Below, 11 T cell receptor beta chains from the same sample are listed, as sequenced in a study of Ad26.COV2.S vaccination and SARS-CoV-2 variants. Specified treatment: 15 to 20 received Ad26.COV2.S at low or high dose, single or two shots; about 5 received placebo; per-sample allocation not given. Sampling happened 63 days after the first vaccine or placebo injection. Only in-frame clones appear in the TCRdb table, and some are missing; sequencing was by immunoSEQ multiplex PCR. This table has fewer than 500,000 clones, around 90% appearing once. The source was peripheral blood, collected in a trial of Ad26.COV2.S vaccine versus placebo. All receptors derive from a person between 18 and 65 years old who received the Ad26.COV2.S COVID-19 vaccine or a placebo.

As to this clone: This CDR3 is also generated by other DNA sequences in the sample. The rearrangement joins TRBV28 to TRBJ2-5; D not resolved. Trimming took off 5 bases at V and 5 bases at J, with 6 bases between the two ends. Germline loops: CDR1 MDHEN, CDR2 SYDVKM. The CDR3 runs to 11 residues. The CDR3 sequence is CASSPRETQYF. Written as DNA, the CDR3 is TGTGCCAGCAGTCCCCGGGAGACCCAGTACTTC.

CDR3 residues: CASSQQRGERRAYEQYF. In nucleotides, the CDR3 is TGTGCCAGCAGCCAACAGCGAGGGGAGAGGAGGGCCTACGAGCAGTACTTC. The chain recombines TRBV4-2 with TRBJ2-7, with TRBD2 as a possible D gene (6 bases). CDR1 and CDR2 from the germline V gene are LGHNA and YNFKEQ. The CDR3 spans 17 residues. Deletions cut 2 bases from V and 2 bases from J, with 19 bases between.

This clone has a single count. V gene TRBV5-4 combines with J gene TRBJ1-1; possible D gene TRBD1, 5 bases. CDR3 length: 15 residues. Between the trimmed V and J ends, which lost 1 base and 3 bases, there was a span of 13 bases. Germline CDR1 is SGHNT and CDR2 is YYREEE (reference sequence). The CDR3 DNA reads as TGTGCCAGCAGCTTGATTGGGCGGGGGGACACTGAAGCTTTCTTT. This codes for CASSLIGRGDTEAFF.

The chain couples TRBV6-5 to TRBJ2-7, with 9 bases lining up with TRBD2. Trimming at V came to 10 bases and at J to 3 bases, leaving 10 bases not matched to a gene. Per germline, CDR1 MNHEY and CDR2 SVGAGI. This CDR3 is 14 amino acids long. CDR3 sequence reads: CAIKIGSGSYEQYF. DNA for the CDR3: TGTGCCATCAAAATCGGTAGCGGGAGCTACGAGCAGTACTTC.

V is TRBV12-3 or TRBV12-4 and J is TRBJ2-4; D not certain. V was shortened by 0 bases and J by 13 bases, with 10 bases between the two germline ends. The CDR3 totals 12 residues. In nucleotides, the CDR3 is TGTGCCAGCAGTTTAGCGCTGGATCTCCAGTACTTC. As protein: CASSLALDLQYF.

The genes are TRBV18 and TRBJ2-3; D is perhaps TRBD1 (6 bases). The CDR3 loop spans 15 amino acids. Germline assignment: CDR1 KGHSH and CDR2 LQKENI. V was clipped by 1 base and J by 0 bases, with 8 bases between them. The CDR3 sequence is CASSPRQASTDTQYF. CDR3 sequence (DNA): TGTGCCAGCTCACCACGACAGGCGAGCACAGATACGCAGTATTTT.

V and J are TRBV12-2 and TRBJ2-2; the listed D gene, TRBD1, was not tested against the DNA. TRBV12-2 is listed as a pseudogene. This CDR3 spans 15 amino acids. CDR3 DNA sequence: TGTGCAAGTCGCACTCCGGGACAGGGGACCGGGGAGCTGTTTTTT. Protein product: CASRTPGQGTGELFF.

This sequence joins TRBV2 and TRBJ2-5; 12 positions agree with TRBD1. This CDR3 comprises 15 residues. Losses at the gene ends were 6 bases for V and 4 bases for J; bases not matched to a gene: 6. From germline, CDR1 is SNHLY and CDR2 FYNNEI. CDR3 DNA sequence: TGTGCCAGCAGGACCGGGACAGGGGGCGCAGAGACCCAGTACTTC. Translating gives CASRTGTGGAETQYF.

In DNA, the CDR3 is TGTGCCAGCAGTCCCCCGGCCCCAGCTACGAACACCGGGGAGCTGTTTTTT. Its protein is CASSPPAPATNTGELFF. The chain combines TRBV6-2 or TRBV6-3 with TRBJ2-2; D is uncertain. Per the germline V gene, CDR1 is MNHEY and CDR2 is SVGEGT. V lost 5 bases and J lost 0, with 16 bases in between. The CDR3 contains 17 residues.

This clone was counted a few times. The J gene is TRBJ1-6, the V gene TRBV6-6, with a weak D call TRBD1 (6 bases). Germline V CDR1 and CDR2: MNHNY, SVGAGI (reference sequence). Trimming removed 2 bases from V and 9 bases from J, with 11 bases in between. This CDR3 region has 14 residues. The CDR3 is CASSYNRAGSPLHF. In DNA form, the CDR3 reads TGTGCCAGCAGTTACAACAGGGCAGGTTCACCCCTCCACTTT.

Written as DNA, the CDR3 is TGTGCCAGCAGTTACTCGAGTAGGGACTCCTACGAGCAGTACTTC. Protein product: CASSYSSRDSYEQYF. The rearrangement uses TRBV6-2 or TRBV6-3 and TRBJ2-7; no reliable D call. There are 15 residues in the CDR3. Trimming took off 0 bases at V and 0 bases at J, with 9 bases between the two ends. Germline assignment: CDR1 MNHEY and CDR2 SVGEGT.